These T cell receptor beta chains were read from a single sample in a study of shared T cell receptors in the human thymus. Sequenced by immunoSEQ multiplex PCR; TCRdb stores in-frame clones only, minus some. This table holds a few hundred thousand clones, 85% to 95% found once. Material: thymocytes. All receptors come from a human donor. CDR3s include the opening cysteine and the closing phenylalanine or tryptophan. Each record gives: D gene, J gene, V gene, clone size, CDR3 protein, CDR3 DNA. The D gene is left open where the match is weak. Clone size is given for some rows only: seen once, a few or many times, or a class if the clone is expanded.

TRBD2 TRBJ2-7 TRBV25-1 . CASSDLGLAGGSYEQYF TGTGCCAGCAGTGACTTAGGGCTAGCGGGGGGATCCTACGAGCAGTACTTC
TRBD1 TRBJ1-1 TRBV6-1 . CASSEVPGQMTVGTEAFF TGTGCCAGCAGTGAAGTCCCGGGACAGATGACGGTAGGCACTGAAGCTTTCTTT
TRBD1 TRBJ1-2 TRBV25-1 . CASREGQGDGYTF TGTGCCAGCAGGGAGGGACAGGGGGACGGCTACACCTTC
. TRBJ2-7 TRBV7-2 . CASSLGYSGVYEQYF TGTGCCAGCAGCTTAGGCTATTCGGGTGTATACGAGCAGTACTTC
TRBD2 TRBJ2-1 TRBV28 . CASRLTGTSGHNEQFF TGTGCCAGCAGGCTAACCGGGACTAGCGGTCACAATGAGCAGTTCTTC
. TRBJ1-1 TRBV6-1 . CASSASVGREDTEAFF TGTGCCAGCAGTGCCTCCGTCGGACGAGAAGACACTGAAGCTTTCTTT
TRBD2 TRBJ2-1 TRBV19 . CATLLAGSYNEQFF TGTGCCACCTTACTAGCGGGCTCCTACAATGAGCAGTTCTTC
TRBD1 TRBJ1-2 TRBV5-6 . CASSGDRGHYGYTF TGTGCCAGCAGCGGCGACAGGGGGCACTATGGCTACACCTTC
. TRBJ2-3 TRBV4-3 . CASSPGGDTWGTQYF TGCGCCAGCAGCCCTGGAGGAGATACTTGGGGTACGCAGTATTTT
. TRBJ2-1 TRBV27 . CASSSETVFLYNEQFF TGTGCCAGCAGTTCCGAGACAGTTTTCCTCTACAATGAGCAGTTCTTC
TRBD2 TRBJ2-7 TRBV5-1 . CASSPQRDNTGSYEQYF TGCGCCAGCAGCCCGCAGCGGGATAATACTGGTTCGTACGAGCAGTACTTC
TRBD1 TRBJ1-1 TRBV28 . CASSQPVTGGRGTEAFF TGTGCCAGCTCTCAGCCCGTAACAGGGGGCAGGGGGACTGAAGCTTTCTTT
. TRBJ2-3 TRBV25-1 . CASRISSTDTQYF TGTGCCAGCAGGATTTCTAGCACAGATACGCAGTATTTT
. TRBJ1-2 TRBV6-6 . CASSYISTLSYGYTF TGTGCCAGCAGTTATATCTCTACCTTGTCCTATGGCTACACCTTC
TRBD1 TRBJ2-3 TRBV28 . CASSFRTGSTDTQYF TGTGCCAGCAGTTTTAGGACAGGGAGCACAGATACGCAGTATTTT
TRBD2 TRBJ2-7 TRBV7-8 . CASSSGLAGVGEQYF TGTGCCAGCAGCTCTGGACTAGCGGGAGTGGGCGAGCAGTACTTC
. TRBJ1-1 TRBV10-3 . CAISDGENPEAFF TGTGCCATCAGTGACGGCGAAAACCCTGAAGCTTTCTTT
. TRBJ2-5 TRBV27 . CASSLWGESAGETQYF TGTGCCAGCAGTTTATGGGGGGAATCGGCGGGAGAGACCCAGTACTTC
TRBD2 TRBJ2-1 TRBV18 . CASSRLAGDNEQFF TGTGCCAGCTCACGTCTAGCGGGGGACAATGAGCAGTTCTTC
. TRBJ2-1 TRBV4-3 . CASSQGGREDDEQFF TGCGCCAGCAGCCAAGGAGGCCGGGAAGATGACGAGCAGTTCTTC
. TRBJ1-2 TRBV21-1 once CASSKGVQGENYGYTF TGTGCCAGCAGCAAAGGGGTACAGGGTGAGAACTATGGCTACACCTTC
TRBD2 TRBJ2-1 TRBV2 once CASSRVAGLSSYNEQFF TGTGCCAGCAGCCGGGTAGCGGGGTTGAGCTCCTACAATGAGCAGTTCTTC
. TRBJ1-2 TRBV5-5 . CASRPGENYGYTF TGTGCCAGCCGGCCCGGGGAGAACTATGGCTACACCTTC
. TRBJ2-7 TRBV5-1 few CASSLELVYEQYF TGCGCCAGCAGCTTGGAACTAGTCTACGAGCAGTACTTC
TRBD1 TRBJ2-5 TRBV4-3 . CASSQAARGRETQYF TGCGCCAGCAGCCAAGCGGCGAGGGGGCGGGAGACCCAGTACTTC
. TRBJ2-3 TRBV7-6 . CASSLEQSDTQYF TGTGCCAGCAGCTTAGAGCAGTCAGATACGCAGTATTTT
. TRBJ2-5 TRBV25-1 once CASSAQYF TGTGCCAGCAGTGCCCAGTACTTC
. TRBJ2-3 TRBV2 . CASSEAKAKRDLLDATSTDTQYF TGTGCCAGCAGTGAAGCGAAAGCGAAAAGGGACCTCCTCGATGCGACTAGCACAGATACGCAGTATTTT
. TRBJ1-2 TRBV5-4 . CASSSTGTWGYTF TGTGCCAGCAGCTCAACAGGGACCTGGGGCTACACCTTC
. TRBJ1-1 TRBV6-5 . CASNSGHTEAFF TGTGCCAGCAACTCCGGACACACCGAAGCTTTCTTT
TRBD1 TRBJ1-1 TRBV27 once CASSLSNRGDTEAFF TGTGCCAGCAGTTTATCGAACAGGGGAGACACTGAAGCTTTCTTT
. TRBJ2-5 TRBV18 . CASSPPSRETQYF TGTGCCAGCTCACCACCTAGCCGTGAGACCCAGTACTTC
TRBD2 TRBJ2-2 TRBV7-2 . CASIRRPSGKAPGELFF TGTGCCAGCATCCGCCGCCCAAGCGGGAAGGCCCCCGGGGAGCTGTTTTTT
. TRBJ2-4 TRBV6-1 . CASSEPGHIKNIQYF TGTGCCAGCAGTGAGCCGGGACATATCAAAAACATTCAGTACTTC
TRBD2 TRBJ2-1 TRBV6-1 . CASSGASGYNEQFF TGTGCCAGCAGTGGAGCTAGCGGCTACAATGAGCAGTTCTTC
TRBD1 TRBJ2-7 TRBV28 . CASPPQTGADYEQYF TGTGCCAGCCCACCCCAGACAGGGGCGGACTACGAGCAGTACTTC
TRBD1 TRBJ1-4 TRBV7-9 . CASSQGADNEKLFF TGTGCCAGCAGTCAGGGGGCGGACAATGAAAAACTGTTTTTT
. TRBJ1-1 TRBV6-1 . CASIVPGPNTEAFF TGTGCCAGCATAGTCCCGGGCCCCAACACTGAAGCTTTCTTT
TRBD2 TRBJ2-5 TRBV10-3 . CAISGGGPETQYF TGTGCCATCAGTGGGGGAGGGCCTGAGACCCAGTACTTC
. TRBJ2-7 TRBV11-1 once CASSFHERYEQYF TGTGCCAGCAGCTTTCACGAACGCTACGAGCAGTACTTC
. TRBJ2-7 TRBV7-2 . CASTDTTTYEQYF TGTGCCAGCACCGACACGACGACCTACGAGCAGTACTTC